This passage covers 24 T cell receptor beta chains from one sample sequenced in a study of T cells after yellow fever vaccination. From the 5' RACE reads, TCRdb called clonotypes with MiXCR, one entry per CDR3 protein. Here the sample spans some 160,000 distinct CDR3 sequences, about a tenth being singletons. Source: CD8+ T cells sorted from PBMCs, taken 45 days after the yellow fever booster vaccination. Source of these receptors: a man between 18 and 35 years old who received the YFV17D yellow fever vaccine.

The chain is built from TRBV6-5 and TRBJ1-1, with a tentative D call TRBD1 (6 bases). V was trimmed by 2 bases and J by 5 bases, leaving 9 bases between them. The CDR3 loop spans 13 amino acids. Germline-derived CDR1 and CDR2 are MNHEY and SVGAGI. CDR3 nucleotides: TGTGCCAGCAGTTACCTACAGGGAACTGAAGCTTTCTTT. Residues: CASSYLQGTEAFF.

This clonotype was observed a few times. V gene TRBV6-6 combines with J gene TRBJ2-3; 7 nucleotides agree with TRBD2. The CDR3 spans 18 residues. Germline values: CDR1 MNHNY, CDR2 SVGAGI (reference sequence). V gave up 1 base and J gave up 4 bases; unmatched junction bases: 14. The CDR3 nucleotides read TGTGCCAGCAGTTACTTGGGACGGGGGGTTCACACGGCAGATACGCAGTATTTT. Its translation: CASSYLGRGVHTADTQYF.

The rearrangement uses TRBV19 and TRBJ1-2; D is possibly TRBD1 (5 bases). This CDR3 spans 13 amino acids. Germline V gene data show CDR1 as LNHDA and CDR2 as SQIVND (reference sequence). With 1 base removed from V and 4 bases from J, the gap between germline ends came to 7 bases. CDR3 sequence (DNA): TGTGCCAGTAGTATAGGACAGCCCTATGGCTACACCTTC. Translating it yields CASSIGQPYGYTF.

The table lists this clonotype with a few counts. This rearrangement joins TRBV27 to TRBJ2-2; D is perhaps TRBD2 (6 bases). V was shortened by 2 bases and J by 4 bases, with 11 bases between the two germline ends. Germline CDR1 is MNHEY and CDR2 is SMNVEV (reference sequence). The CDR3 extends over 15 amino acids. The CDR3 bases are TGTGCCAGCAGTTTAATTGGGGGAGGCACCGGGGAGCTGTTTTTT. Protein: CASSLIGGGTGELFF.

This clonotype has only a few counts. The gene calls are TRBV9 and TRBJ2-5; no definite D call. The CDR3 loop spans 14 amino acids. Between the trimmed V and J ends, which lost 0 bases and 5 bases, there was a span of 11 bases. From germline, CDR1 is SGDLS and CDR2 YYNGEE. Written as DNA, the CDR3 is TGTGCCAGCAGCGTAGGTGGCAGAGACGAGACCCAGTACTTC. It is translated as CASSVGGRDETQYF.

CDR3 sequence: CASSLSGGAPGTDTQYF. DNA for the CDR3: TGTGCCAGCAGCTTAAGCGGGGGGGCCCCCGGCACAGATACGCAGTATTTT. This chain uses TRBV7-6 with TRBJ2-3, with 10 bases matching TRBD2. The CDR3 sequence is 17 residues long. Germline V gene lookup returns CDR1 SGHVS and CDR2 FNYEAQ. With V trimmed by 2 bases and J by 1 base, 6 bases remained unmatched. Combining the CDR3 with reference TRBV7-6 and TRBJ2-3 gives the whole variable domain GAGVSQSPRYKVTKRGQDVALRCDPISGHVSLYWYRQALGQGPEFLTYFNYEAQQDKSGLPNDRFSAERPEGSISTLTIQRTEQRDSAMYRCASSLSGGAPGTDTQYFGPGTRLTVL.

At least ten counts were recorded for this clonotype. The chain joins TRBV7-9 to TRBJ2-5, with D tentatively TRBD2 (5 bases). Germline V gene lookup returns CDR1 SEHNR and CDR2 FQNEAQ (reference sequence). CDR3 length: 14 amino acids. V was cut by 7 bases and J by 5 bases, with 17 bases left in between. CDR3 bases: TGTGCCAGCACTGGAGAGCGGATCGGGGAGACCCAGTACTTC. Encoded protein: CASTGERIGETQYF. Combining the CDR3 with reference TRBV7-9 and TRBJ2-5 gives the whole variable domain DTGVSQNPRHKITKRGQNVTFRCDPISEHNRLYWYRQTLGQGPEFLTYFQNEAQLEKSRLLSDRFSAERPKGSFSTLEIQRTEQGDSAMYLCASTGERIGETQYFGPGTRLLVL.

This clonotype was seen only a few times. The genes are TRBV29-1 and TRBJ1-2, with 9 nucleotides matching TRBD1. The J segment lost 0 bases and the V segment lost 3 bases, leaving 2 bases of the junction unmatched. CDR1 is SQVTM, CDR2 ANQGSEA, per germline. CDR3 length: 14 residues. In DNA form, the CDR3 reads TGCAGCGTTGATGGGACAGGGTCTAACTATGGCTACACCTTC. As protein: CSVDGTGSNYGYTF.

This clonotype was counted between two and nine times. The chain employs TRBV6-4 and TRBJ2-3; weak D call: TRBD1 (7 bases). CDR1 MRHNA and CDR2 SNTAGT come from the germline V gene. Trimming left V 6 bases short and J 3 bases short, with 16 bases between. The CDR3 length is 15 residues. The CDR3 nucleotides read TGTGCCAGCAGCCCCCAGGGGGGATCAACAGATACGCAGTATTTT. It is translated as CASSPQGGSTDTQYF.

The chain employs TRBV6-4 and TRBJ2-7, with D uncertain. The CDR3 has 10 amino acids. V was shortened by 7 bases and J by 3 bases, with 4 bases between the two germline ends. Germline lookup yields CDR1 MRHNA and CDR2 SNTAGT. CDR3 DNA: TGTGCCAGCAATTTCTACGAGCAGTACGTC. Its protein product is CASNFYEQYV.

The rearrangement uses TRBV27 and TRBJ1-2; D is uncertain. Germline V gene data show CDR1 as MNHEY and CDR2 as SMNVEV (reference sequence). V was shortened by 3 bases and J by 0 bases, with 11 bases between the two germline ends. This CDR3 has 15 amino acids. CDR3 DNA: TGTGCCAGCAGTTTTAGTCAGACGACTAACTATGGCTACACCTTC. It codes for CASSFSQTTNYGYTF.

This clonotype was detected many times. The J gene is TRBJ1-1, the V gene TRBV4-1, with 7 bases aligning to TRBD1. Germline V gives CDR1 MGHRA, CDR2 YSYEKL. The CDR3 consists of 16 residues. With 2 bases clipped from V and 2 bases from J, the junction kept 8 bases outside the gene matches. The CDR3 sequence: CASSQPLDRANTEAFF. CDR3 bases: TGCGCCAGCAGCCAACCCCTTGACAGGGCCAACACTGAAGCTTTCTTT.

This clonotype was seen at least ten times. This sequence joins TRBV29-1 and TRBJ2-2, with a possible D match to TRBD2 (6 bases). The CDR3 loop spans 14 amino acids. Trimming cost V 7 bases and J 5 bases, with 17 bases left between them. The germline V gene has CDR1 SQVTM and CDR2 ANQGSEA. The CDR3 here is CSAGHGGRTGELFF. The CDR3 coding sequence is TGCAGCGCCGGCCATGGAGGGAGAACCGGGGAGCTGTTTTTT.

The J gene is TRBJ2-7, the V gene TRBV5-8, with 7 positions matching TRBD1. Germline V CDR1 and CDR2: SGHTS, YDEGEE. This CDR3 spans 14 amino acids. After removal of 0 bases from V and 3 bases from J, the junction contained 3 bases not matched to a gene. This chain's CDR3 is CASSLAQGDYEQYF. The CDR3 DNA is TGTGCCAGCAGCTTGGCTCAGGGGGACTACGAGCAGTACTTC. Supplemented by reference TRBV5-8 and TRBJ2-7, the full variable domain reads EAGVTQSPTHLIKTRGQQATLRCSPISGHTSVYWYQQALGLGLQFLLWYDEGEERNRGNFPPRFSGRQFPNYSSELNVNALELEDSALYLCASSLAQGDYEQYFGPGTRLTVT.

The rearrangement uses TRBV6-2 or TRBV6-3 and TRBJ1-1, with 8 nucleotides matching TRBD1. From germline, CDR1 is MNHEY and CDR2 SVGEGT. V was clipped by 8 bases and J by 4 bases; unmatched bases: 6. The CDR3 is made up of 13 amino acids. CDR3 loop: CASAGGLGTEAFF. CDR3 DNA: TGTGCCAGCGCAGGGGGCTTGGGCACTGAAGCTTTCTTT.

The chain links TRBV28 to TRBJ2-1, with 12 bases identical to TRBD2. The V gene end was trimmed by 6 bases and the J gene end by 8 bases; junction bases not matched to a gene: 8. This CDR3 comprises 15 residues. Germline CDR1 reads MDHEN; CDR2 reads SYDVKM. DNA of the CDR3: TGTGCCAGCAGGCTGACTAGCGGGGGTCGGCATGAGCAGTTCTTC. Translated, it gives CASRLTSGGRHEQFF. The complete variable domain, with remaining parts taken from reference TRBV28 and TRBJ2-1, reads DVKVTQSSRYLVKRTGEKVFLECVQDMDHENMFWYRQDPGLGLRLIYFSYDVKMKEKGDIPEGYSVSREKKERFSLILESASTNQTSMYLCASRLTSGGRHEQFFGPGTRLTVL.

This clonotype has just a few counts. Given a much more abundant clone one base away, this may be a read error. V gene TRBV4-1 combines with J gene TRBJ1-2; D not certain. CDR3 size: 12 residues. Looked up from germline, CDR1 is MGHRA and CDR2 is YSYEKL. The ends were cut back, 0 bases at V and 6 bases at J, with 5 bases in the middle. CDR3 DNA: TGCGCCAGCAGCCAAGAGGGGAATGGCTACACCTTC. Residues: CASSQEGNGYTF.

J is TRBJ1-1 and V is TRBV30, with D possibly TRBD1 on 5 matching bases. The length of the CDR3 is 13 residues. CDR1 GTSNPN and CDR2 SVGIG come from the germline V gene (reference sequence). The V and J ends lost 2 bases and 4 bases respectively, with 11 bases between them. The CDR3 nucleotides are TGTGCCTGGAGTTTCTCGGGGGGCACTGAAGCTTTCTTT. Amino acid sequence: CAWSFSGGTEAFF.

This chain joins TRBV7-4 and TRBJ2-1; 8 bases map to TRBD1. Germline values: CDR1 SGHVT, CDR2 SQSDAQ. This CDR3 comprises 16 residues. Germline trimming cut 3 bases from V and 10 bases from J; bases unmatched to any gene: 14. CDR3 protein: CASSFLPNHDRGEQFF. The CDR3, as DNA: TGTGCCAGCAGCTTCCTACCGAACCATGACAGGGGAGAGCAGTTCTTC.

In the case of this clonotype: A much larger clone lies a single base off, so this may be a read error. The chain joins TRBV4-3 to TRBJ2-1; 7 nucleotides align to TRBD1. The germline V gene has CDR1 LGHNA and CDR2 YSLEER. V was clipped by 1 base and J by 10 bases; unmatched bases: 10. The CDR3 is 15 residues long. The CDR3 reads CASSQGQGVRKEQFF. The CDR3 region has the DNA TGCGCCAGCAGCCAAGGGCAGGGGGTCCGTAAGGAGCAGTTCTTC.

This clonotype was observed many times. The chain couples TRBV12-3 or TRBV12-4 to TRBJ2-3; D is uncertain. V lost 1 base, J lost 4 bases, and 6 bases lay in between. The CDR3 is made up of 13 amino acids. The DNA for the CDR3 is TGTGCCAGCAGTTTAGGCACAGCAGATACGCAGTATTTT. Protein product: CASSLGTADTQYF.

This clonotype has just a few counts. The chain recombines TRBV11-1 with TRBJ2-1; 15 nucleotides agree with TRBD2. The CDR3 consists of 16 residues. Looked up from germline, CDR1 is SGHAT and CDR2 is FQDESV (reference sequence). V was pared by 4 bases and J by 4 bases, with 2 bases of the junction left unmatched. The CDR3 DNA is TGTGCCAGCAGCTCGGGACTAGCGGGGGGATACAATGAGCAGTTCTTC. As protein: CASSSGLAGGYNEQFF. Using reference TRBV11-1 and TRBJ2-1 for the parts outside the CDR3, the full variable domain is EAEVAQSPRYKITEKSQAVAFWCDPISGHATLYWYRQILGQGPELLVQFQDESVVDDSQLPKDRFSAERLKGVDSTLKIQPAELGDSAMYLCASSSGLAGGYNEQFFGPGTRLTVL.

This clonotype was detected a few times. The chain recombines TRBV4-3 with TRBJ1-4; 9 bases fit TRBD1. Germline CDR1 and CDR2: LGHNA and YSLEER. V lost 0 bases, J lost 7 bases, and 6 bases stayed unmatched. The CDR3 consists of 16 residues. The CDR3 loop is CASSQEIGTGPEKLFF. CDR3 DNA: TGCGCCAGCAGCCAAGAAATAGGGACAGGGCCTGAAAAACTGTTTTTT.

This clonotype occurred a few times. V is TRBV19 and J is TRBJ1-2; D is undetermined. The germline V and J ends were trimmed by 3 bases and 6 bases, with 5 bases remaining between them. Germline lookup yields CDR1 LNHDA and CDR2 SQIVND (reference sequence). The CDR3 has 11 amino acids. CDR3 nucleotide sequence: TGTGCCAGTAGTATCGGTGATGGCTACACCTTC. Protein: CASSIGDGYTF. The full variable domain, its missing parts supplied by reference TRBV19 and TRBJ1-2, is DGGITQSPKYLFRKEGQNVTLSCEQNLNHDAMYWYRQDPGQGLRLIYYSQIVNDFQKGDIAEGYSVSREKKESFPLTVTSAQKNPTAFYLCASSIGDGYTFGSGTRLTVV.